This TCR beta chain is drawn from a study of T cell responses to AZD1222 COVID-19 vaccine (dated by TCRdb to the early 2020s). Regarding the research as a whole: AZD1222 recipients whose second dose came at about 4 weeks and those whose second dose came at about 12 weeks were combined into one group, since spike-specific TCR depth and breadth did not differ between the two schedules. A total of 230 to 250 trial participants underwent TCR sequencing, of whom 200 to 220 received two doses of AZD1222 and around 25 received two doses of the MenACWY control vaccine. Enrollment into the trials was organized by age into subgroups of 18-55, 56-69 and 70-plus years, and those subgroups contained roughly 150, 30 and 60 TCR-sequenced participants, respectively.

Study-wide conclusions, independent of this receptor: Spike-specific TCR breadth and depth rose significantly after two AZD1222 doses compared with day 0 and with MenACWY recipients. Reportedly, almost half of the unique spike-specific TCRs recognized epitopes lying outside the regions that are mutated in the B.1.351 and B.1.1.7 variants. Because no day 14 peak-response samples were available, the repertoires could be characterized only after the peak T cell response. The vaccine-associated CD4 TCRs covered the entire spike protein, and the dominant responses fell in regions 160-218 and 743-854. In the small 56-69-year group, the increase in depth fell short of significance, most likely because of low power. Participants were mostly white British and included more females than males, and it was suggested by the authors that clonal diversity may have been underestimated. Conclusions about previously exposed vaccinees are limited, since just 6 or 7 AZD1222 recipients were seropositive for SARS-CoV-2 at baseline.

As concerns this clone: It has no known antigen specificity. No much larger clone exists at a distance of one base, and base qualities are not known.

The CDR3 regions of human TCRbeta chains were subjected to immunosequencing. The original methods were these. TCRs in the repertoires were matched against a reference library of SARS-CoV-2-specific TCRs that had been generated with the MIRA antigen-specificity platform. Breadth was defined as the fraction of unique TCRs that were SARS-CoV-2-associated, and depth was defined as the fraction of total T cells that were SARS-CoV-2-associated. Each spike-specific TCR was assigned to its reactive spike region and to a CD4 or CD8 class using the MIRA data. Log10-transformed breadth and depth values were compared by one-way ANOVA with Sidak's multiple comparisons tests. What TCRdb holds here is the immuneACCESS table cut down to in-frame rearrangements. Part of the clones is not present; checked against another copy, under half of the missing clones reflect an unresolved V gene, and the others are unexplained. That table furnishes V, J and clone size, whereas the DNA furnished D and trimming. This sample holds about 57,000 clones; roughly 86% were observed only once. Clones ranked in the top ten supply roughly 17% of the sample.

Reading the germline V gene gives CDR1 SQVTM and CDR2 ANQGSEA. V gives up 4 bases and J gives up 7 bases, and the segment between their germline ends measures 25 bases. The CDR3 sequence holds 16 residues, the cysteine and phenylalanine included. Just CDR3 DNA is preserved here, 48 bases in frame from base 1. The time point label for this specimen denotes: baseline before first vaccination. The vaccinee samples were drawn from two UK trials, COV001 and COV002, one of which was a single-blind randomized controlled phase 2/3 trial testing AZD1222 (ChAdOx1 nCoV-19) in healthy adults. Trial participant PBMC samples were collected at day 0 and day 28 after the second dose for TCRbeta chain sequencing.

The clonotype was recovered from an adult in good health. The V and J segments used are TRBV29-1 and TRBJ1-2, with a weak D call of TRBD1 (6 bases match). This sample comprised peripheral blood, obtained on day 0 of AZD1222 vaccination. The nucleotide sequence reads TGCAGCGTTGCCACGTGGGGGGGCAGGGGAGCCGGTGGCTACACCTTC. Translated, this gives CSVATWGGRGAGGYTF.